The 10 T cell receptor beta chains presented below share a single source sample, sequenced in a study of T cells in Graves' hyperthyroidism and ophthalmopathy (dated by TCRdb to about 2019). Libraries were constructed by multiplex PCR. Data came from an Illumina HiSeq 2000. TCR beta CDR3 regions were amplified from RNA transcripts. A first-round RT-PCR of the TCR CDR3 used the HTBI primer set with the Qiagen OneStep RT-PCR kit. The public reads were quality trimmed at Q25 with fastp and then assembled into clones with MiXCR by TCRdb, keeping productive beta chains. Entries are consolidated by CDR3 protein sequence, retaining the most common genes and DNA. Present in this sample are 300,000 or so distinct CDR3 sequences, 21% of which were seen just once. About 50% of the sample is in the top ten clones. Sequenced: blood. These receptors were collected from a woman in her forties or fifties with Graves' hyperthyroidism.

The V and J genes are TRBV7-2 and TRBJ2-7, with TRBD2 identical over 8 bases. The CDR3 totals 15 residues. CDR1 SGHTA and CDR2 FQGNSA come from the germline V gene. After removal of 6 bases from V and 5 bases from J, the junction contained 12 bases not matched to a gene. The CDR3 loop is CASRPSGGSRDEQYF. The CDR3 DNA is TGTGCCAGCAGACCGTCGGGGGGGTCCCGCGACGAGCAGTACTTC. The full variable domain, rest sourced from reference TRBV7-2 and TRBJ2-7, is GAGVSQSPSNKVTEKGKDVELRCDPISGHTALYWYRQSLGQGLEFLIYFQGNSAPDKSGLPSDRFSAERTGGSVSTLTIQRTQQEDSAVYLCASRPSGGSRDEQYFGPGTRLTVT.

The chain recombines TRBV3-1 with TRBJ1-6; TRBD1 aligns across 11 bases. This CDR3 contains 15 residues. Germline CDR1 is LGHDT and CDR2 is YNNKEL (reference sequence). The junction had 4 bases not matched to a gene; V was cut back by 3 bases and J by 9 bases. The CDR3 nucleotides are TGTGCCAGCAGCCAGGACAGGGGGCAGAGTTCACCCCTCCACTTT. Translation gives CASSQDRGQSSPLHF.

This clonotype has ten or more counts. V is TRBV7-9 and J is TRBJ1-1; 10 nucleotides line up with TRBD1. Germline V gene lookup returns CDR1 SEHNR and CDR2 FQNEAQ (reference sequence). With V trimmed by 3 bases and J by 5 bases, 3 bases remained unmatched. The CDR3 length is 14 residues. CDR3 protein: CASSFDRGLTEAFF. The CDR3 bases are TGTGCCAGCAGCTTTGACAGGGGGCTTACTGAAGCTTTCTTT.

This clonotype was recorded at least ten times. The CDR3 loop is CASSVPGTSGSEAGELFF. The DNA of the CDR3 is TGTGCCAGCAGCGTCCCCGGGACTAGCGGGAGTGAGGCCGGGGAGCTGTTTTTT. The chain couples TRBV7-9 to TRBJ2-2, with 14 bases identical to TRBD2. The CDR3 length is 18 residues. J gave up 6 bases and V 5 bases, and 11 bases lay outside the gene matches. Germline lookup yields CDR1 SEHNR and CDR2 FQNEAQ (reference sequence).

The chain joins TRBV7-6 to TRBJ1-1, with D possibly TRBD1 on 6 matching bases. Between the trimmed V and J ends, which lost 5 bases and 1 base, there was a span of 14 bases. The germline V gene has CDR1 SGHVS and CDR2 FNYEAQ. The CDR3 runs to 15 residues. CDR3 region: CASSRGGQPNTEAFF. The CDR3 DNA reads TGTGCCAGCAGCAGAGGTGGACAGCCGAACACTGAAGCTTTCTTT.

The sample holds one count of this clonotype. The chain links TRBV28 to TRBJ2-1; D is perhaps TRBD1 (6 bases). The CDR3 is made up of 13 amino acids. The germline V and J ends were trimmed by 5 bases and 8 bases, with 13 bases remaining between them. Germline CDR1 and CDR2: MDHEN and SYDVKM. As DNA, the CDR3 is TGTGCCAGCAGTCTTAACAGGGAACATGAGCAGTTCTTC. Protein: CASSLNREHEQFF. Full variable domain (missing parts from reference TRBV28 and TRBJ2-1): DVKVTQSSRYLVKRTGEKVFLECVQDMDHENMFWYRQDPGLGLRLIYFSYDVKMKEKGDIPEGYSVSREKKERFSLILESASTNQTSMYLCASSLNREHEQFFGPGTRLTVL.

This clonotype was seen repeatedly, ten times or more. The chain recombines TRBV7-2 with TRBJ2-1; 13 bases match TRBD2. CDR1 SGHTA and CDR2 FQGNSA come from the germline V gene. J was trimmed by 4 bases and V by 5 bases; bases with no gene match: 2. The CDR3 consists of 15 residues. This CDR3 reads CASSILAGGYNEQFF. The CDR3 nucleotides are TGTGCCAGCAGCATACTAGCGGGAGGGTACAATGAGCAGTTCTTC.

This clonotype was recorded many times. The chain links TRBV6-1 to TRBJ1-1; D gene uncertain. The germline V and J ends were trimmed by 5 bases and 7 bases, with 11 bases remaining between them. This CDR3 is 12 amino acids long. The germline V gene has CDR1 MNHNS and CDR2 SASEGT. CDR3 bases: TGTGCCAGCAGTATAATTTCAGATGAAGCTTTCTTT. Amino acids: CASSIISDEAFF.

This clonotype was counted at least ten times. The chain couples TRBV28 to TRBJ1-5, with 7 bases identical to TRBD1. The length of the CDR3 is 17 residues. Germline CDR1 is MDHEN and CDR2 is SYDVKM. The V gene end was trimmed by 6 bases and the J gene end by 4 bases; junction bases not matched to a gene: 15. CDR3 amino acids: CASRLGMTGLRNQPQHF. In nucleotides, the CDR3 is TGTGCCAGCAGGTTAGGGATGACAGGGCTTCGGAATCAGCCCCAGCATTTT.

Only a few counts were recorded for this clonotype. V and J are TRBV3-1 and TRBJ1-5, with D possibly TRBD1 on 5 matching bases. The CDR3 has 15 residues. CDR1 is LGHDT and CDR2 is YNNKEL in the germline V gene (reference sequence). The V gene lost 1 base and the J gene lost 1 base, with 8 bases spanning the gap. The CDR3 loop is CASSQGGASNQPQHF. CDR3 in DNA: TGTGCCAGCAGCCAAGGGGGCGCCAGCAATCAGCCCCAGCATTTT.